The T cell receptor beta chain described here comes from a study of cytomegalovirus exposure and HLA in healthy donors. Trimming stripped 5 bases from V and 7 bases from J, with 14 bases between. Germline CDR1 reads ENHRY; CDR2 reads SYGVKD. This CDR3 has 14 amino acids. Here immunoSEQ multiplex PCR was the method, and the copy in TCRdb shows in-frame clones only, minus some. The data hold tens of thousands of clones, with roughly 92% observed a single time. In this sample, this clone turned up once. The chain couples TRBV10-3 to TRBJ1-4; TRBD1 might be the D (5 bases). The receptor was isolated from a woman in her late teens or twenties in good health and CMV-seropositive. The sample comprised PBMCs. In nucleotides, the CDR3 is TGTGCCATCAGTAGGGATGGGGCCGGTGAAAAACTGTTTTTT. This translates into CAISRDGAGEKLFF.